Following are 28 T cell receptor beta chains from one sample sequenced in a study of cytomegalovirus exposure and HLA in healthy donors. Amplification used 60 Vbeta primers and 13 Jbeta primers. Libraries were prepared by immunoSEQ multiplex PCR; TCRdb keeps only in-frame clonotypes and omits some of them. The data contain 130,000 or so clones, roughly three quarters of them seen just once; the ten biggest clones take up over 0.8%. Material for sequencing was PBMCs. All receptors come from a woman aged 55-70 years in good health and CMV-seronegative.

This clone occurred once. V is TRBV7-9 and J is TRBJ1-1; 12 bases align to TRBD1. Germline CDR1 is SEHNR and CDR2 is FQNEAQ (reference sequence). This CDR3 region has 17 residues. The J segment lost 0 bases and the V segment lost 5 bases, leaving 7 bases of the junction unmatched. The CDR3 DNA sequence: TGTGCCAGCAGCCAGGGACAGGGGGCATTTATGAACACTGAAGCTTTCTTT. It encodes CASSQGQGAFMNTEAFF.

DNA of the CDR3: TGTGCCAGTAGTTTCACTAGCGGGATAAATGGCGGGGAGCTGTTTTTT. Residues: CASSFTSGINGGELFF. The chain couples TRBV19 to TRBJ2-2; TRBD2 aligns across 10 bases. The CDR3 runs to 16 residues. Per germline, CDR1 LNHDA and CDR2 SQIVND (reference sequence). The V segment lost 5 bases and the J segment 7 bases; nucleotides outside the gene matches: 10. The full variable domain, with the rest looked up from reference TRBV19 and TRBJ2-2, is DGGITQSPKYLFRKEGQNVTLSCEQNLNHDAMYWYRQDPGQGLRLIYYSQIVNDFQKGDIAEGYSVSREKKESFPLTVTSAQKNPTAFYLCASSFTSGINGGELFFGEGSRLTVL.

This chain joins TRBV28 and TRBJ1-5; D might be TRBD1 (5 bases). This CDR3 region has 17 residues. Germline V lookup: CDR1 MDHEN, CDR2 SYDVKM. V gave up 3 bases and J gave up 2 bases, with 17 bases separating them. Here the CDR3 reads CASSFRRDRRGNQPQHF. CDR3 bases: TGTGCCAGCAGTTTTCGTCGCGACAGACGAGGCAATCAGCCCCAGCATTTT.

With regard to this clone: The sample holds other DNA sequences that translate to the same CDR3. V gene TRBV6-5 combines with J gene TRBJ1-1; a weak D match, TRBD1 (6 bases). In germline, CDR1 is MNHEY, CDR2 SVGAGI. This CDR3 is 15 amino acids long. V shed 0 bases and J shed 8 bases, with 16 bases lying between them. The CDR3 region has the DNA TGTGCCAGCAGTTACTCCAGGGGCAGGGTGACCGAAGCTTTCTTT. Translated: CASSYSRGRVTEAFF.

The J gene is TRBJ1-1, the V gene TRBV6-1; D remains ambiguous. Per germline, CDR1 MNHNS and CDR2 SASEGT. Trimming cost V 1 base and J 8 bases, with 14 bases left between them. This CDR3 is built from 14 residues. For the CDR3, the DNA is TGTGCCAGCAGTGAAGGGTATGAGGGCTGGGAAGCTTTCTTT. Translated, it gives CASSEGYEGWEAFF.

The chain carries TRBV19 and TRBJ1-4; 10 bases line up with TRBD1. Germline V lookup: CDR1 LNHDA, CDR2 SQIVND (reference sequence). The trim removed 3 bases at V and 4 bases at J, leaving 2 bases unmatched. The CDR3 extends over 15 amino acids. The CDR3 DNA follows: TGTGCCAGTAGTATCTGGGACAGGGGTAATGAAAAACTGTTTTTT. This gives the protein CASSIWDRGNEKLFF.

The gene calls are TRBV10-3 and TRBJ1-1; 8 bases are shared with TRBD1. There are 16 residues in the CDR3. The V gene end was trimmed by 4 bases and the J gene end by 0 bases; junction bases not matched to a gene: 7. From germline, CDR1 is ENHRY and CDR2 SYGVKD. CDR3 sequence reads: CAISGPDRGLNTEAFF. For the CDR3, the DNA is TGTGCCATCAGTGGGCCCGACAGGGGACTGAACACTGAAGCTTTCTTT.

To note about this clone: The junction differs from germline at one of its ends, possibly a read error. The gene calls are TRBV7-9 and TRBJ2-7; 9 bases line up with TRBD2. The CDR3 totals 17 residues. CDR1 and CDR2 from the germline V gene are SEHNR and FQNEAQ (reference sequence). The CDR3 protein is CSSSLGGSGRMSYEQYF. CDR3 nucleotides: TGTTCCAGCAGCTTAGGTGGTAGCGGGAGAATGTCCTACGAGCAGTACTTC.

The V and J genes are TRBV19 and TRBJ1-1; D is possibly TRBD1 (6 bases). The CDR3 loop spans 15 amino acids. V was clipped by 0 bases and J by 5 bases, with 13 bases between them. The germline V gene has CDR1 LNHDA and CDR2 SQIVND (reference sequence). The CDR3 DNA follows: TGTGCCAGTAGTATAGAAGGGAGGGGGGGAACTGAAGCTTTCTTT. Translated: CASSIEGRGGTEAFF.

This sequence joins TRBV9 and TRBJ1-2, with a weak D call TRBD1 (5 bases). CDR1 is SGDLS, CDR2 YYNGEE, per germline. The CDR3 runs 14 residues. V dropped 4 bases and J dropped 10 bases, with 20 bases sitting between them. The CDR3, as DNA: TGTGCCAGCAGCACCTCAACAGGAGCACGCGACTACACCTTC. Protein product: CASSTSTGARDYTF.

The chain couples TRBV11-2 to TRBJ1-6; unclear D gene. Germline V CDR1 and CDR2: SGHAT, FQNNGV. V was clipped by 3 bases and J by 7 bases, with 10 bases between them. The CDR3 spans 14 residues. CDR3 nucleotides: TGTGCCAGCAGCTTCGCTGACGGGAATTCACCCCTCCACTTT. It yields the protein CASSFADGNSPLHF. Full variable domain (rest looked up from reference TRBV11-2 and TRBJ1-6): EAGVAQSPRYKIIEKRQSVAFWCNPISGHATLYWYQQILGQGPKLLIQFQNNGVVDDSQLPKDRFSAERLKGVDSTLKIQPAKLEDSAVYLCASSFADGNSPLHFGNGTRLTVT.

This clone appeared a single time. This chain joins TRBV5-1 and TRBJ1-1, with 7 bases identical to TRBD1. The CDR3 sequence is 17 residues long. Per germline, CDR1 SGHRS and CDR2 YFSETQ. The J segment lost 4 bases and the V segment lost 4 bases, leaving 16 bases of the junction unmatched. The CDR3 DNA follows: TGCGCCAGCAGCCCGACTCGCCTAGACAGGGTTATCACTGAAGCTTTCTTT. Residues: CASSPTRLDRVITEAFF.

V and J are TRBV11-3 and TRBJ2-5; 11 bases line up with TRBD1. Per the germline V gene, CDR1 is SGHNT and CDR2 is YENEEA. The CDR3 runs to 15 residues. Germline trimming cut 5 bases from V and 4 bases from J; bases unmatched to any gene: 6. This chain's CDR3 is CASSRRDRGGETQYF. DNA of the CDR3: TGTGCCAGCAGCCGCAGGGACAGGGGGGGAGAGACCCAGTACTTC.

The gene calls are TRBV29-1 and TRBJ2-7, with D perhaps matching TRBD1 (5 bases). The ends were cut back, 4 bases at V and 2 bases at J, with 15 bases in the middle. There are 14 residues in the CDR3. Looked up from germline, CDR1 is SQVTM and CDR2 is ANQGSEA. CDR3 in amino acids: CSVAVGPEAYEQYF. CDR3 nucleotides: TGCAGCGTTGCGGTGGGGCCAGAAGCCTACGAGCAGTACTTC.

The chain couples TRBV5-6 to TRBJ2-1, with 8 bases that match TRBD2. Trimming took 1 base from V and 9 from J; bases not matched to a gene: 6. This CDR3 has 14 amino acids. Germline V gene sequence: CDR1 SGHDT, CDR2 YYEEEE. CDR3 DNA sequence: TGTGCCAGCAGCTTGCGGCGGGGGGACGGTGAGCAGTTCTTC. Translated, it gives CASSLRRGDGEQFF.

V usage is TRBV9 and J usage is TRBJ1-5, with unresolved D. CDR1 is SGDLS, CDR2 YYNGEE, per germline. CDR3 length: 15 amino acids. V was shortened by 3 bases and J by 0 bases, with 10 bases between the two germline ends. The DNA of the CDR3 is TGTGCCAGCAGCGCGACACCTTATAGCAATCAGCCCCAGCATTTT. Its translation is CASSATPYSNQPQHF.

J is TRBJ1-2 and V is TRBV10-2; 8 bases are shared with TRBD1. Germline V gene lookup returns CDR1 WSHSY and CDR2 SAAADI. V shed 7 bases, J shed 4 bases, and the junction held 8 bases outside the gene matches. The CDR3 covers 14 residues. The CDR3 DNA reads TGCGCCAGCAAAGAGACAGGGGTAATCTATGGCTACACCTTC. This translates into CASKETGVIYGYTF.

The rearrangement uses TRBV9 and TRBJ2-7; 7 bases are shared with TRBD1. Trimming at V came to 0 bases and at J to 2 bases, leaving 2 bases not matched to a gene. This CDR3 is built from 14 residues. The germline CDR1 and CDR2 sequences are SGDLS and YYNGEE. CDR3 DNA sequence: TGTGCCAGCAGCGTAGCGACAGGGACCTACGAGCAGTACTTC. As protein: CASSVATGTYEQYF.

This clone was counted a few times. This sequence joins TRBV7-9 and TRBJ2-7, with 8 positions matching TRBD1. The germline gives CDR1 SEHNR, CDR2 FQNEAQ (reference sequence). V trimming: 6 bases; J trimming: 4 bases; junction bases outside the gene matches: 8. This CDR3 comprises 14 residues. The CDR3 reads CASRGTGTFYEQYF. The DNA for the CDR3 is TGTGCCAGCAGGGGGACAGGAACGTTTTACGAGCAGTACTTC.

This clone was recorded only once. The chain employs TRBV28 and TRBJ2-3; the D is unclear. The CDR3 is 13 amino acids. Trimming removed 2 bases at V and 2 bases at J, with 5 bases between. Germline CDR1 and CDR2: MDHEN and SYDVKM. CDR3 in amino acids: CASSLENTDTQYF. The CDR3 coding sequence is TGTGCCAGCAGTTTAGAGAACACAGATACGCAGTATTTT.

The chain combines TRBV2 with TRBJ2-1; a possible D gene is TRBD2 (6 bases). The CDR3 length is 15 residues. V lost 3 bases, J lost 4 bases, and 13 bases lay in between. Germline lookup yields CDR1 SNHLY and CDR2 FYNNEI. The CDR3 DNA follows: TGTGCCAGCAGTGACTCGGGAGTAAGGTACAATGAGCAGTTCTTC. This gives the protein CASSDSGVRYNEQFF. Full variable domain (rest looked up from reference TRBV2 and TRBJ2-1): EPEVTQTPSHQVTQMGQEVILRCVPISNHLYFYWYRQILGQKVEFLVSFYNNEISEKSEIFDDQFSVERPDGSNFTLKIRSTKLEDSAMYFCASSDSGVRYNEQFFGPGTRLTVL.

A few counts support this clone. The rearrangement links TRBV19 to TRBJ2-2; 8 bases map to TRBD1. Germline V gives CDR1 LNHDA, CDR2 SQIVND (reference sequence). The CDR3 has 15 amino acids. V lost 5 bases and J lost 3; bases outside the gene matches: 5. Written as DNA, the CDR3 is TGTGCCAGTAGTCGAAAGGACAGGGACACCGGGGAGCTGTTTTTT. Translating it yields CASSRKDRDTGELFF.

The chain couples TRBV6-6 to TRBJ2-1, with TRBD1 identical over 8 bases. Germline V gene data show CDR1 as MNHNY and CDR2 as SVGAGI (reference sequence). The CDR3 spans 15 residues. Trimming cost V 7 bases and J 5 bases; bases outside gene matches: 10. DNA of the CDR3: TGTGCCAGCACCGAGCCGGGACAGGAAGACAATGAGCAGTTCTTC. Translation: CASTEPGQEDNEQFF.

The chain couples TRBV18 to TRBJ1-2, with D possibly TRBD1 on 6 matching bases. Germline CDR1 is KGHSH and CDR2 is LQKENI. The CDR3 runs 13 residues. Trimming left V 3 bases short and J 3 bases short, with 8 bases between. DNA of the CDR3: TGTGCCAGCTCACCGGCAGGGGACTATGGCTACACCTTC. As protein: CASSPAGDYGYTF.

This clone was detected only a few times. The chain uses TRBV4-1 and TRBJ1-3; D is unclear. CDR1 and CDR2 (germline): MGHRA, YSYEKL. V was clipped by 3 bases and J by 0 bases, with 9 bases between them. This CDR3 has 15 residues. CDR3 residues: CASSQVGSSGNTIYF. The CDR3 DNA reads as TGCGCCAGCAGCCAGGTCGGGAGCTCTGGAAACACCATATATTTT.

V is TRBV14 and J is TRBJ2-2; no firm D call. V dropped 4 bases and J dropped 6 bases, with 12 bases sitting between them. CDR1 and CDR2 from the germline V gene are SGHDN and FVKESK. The CDR3 consists of 14 residues. CDR3 region: CASSPFQGAGELFF. CDR3 sequence (DNA): TGTGCCAGCAGCCCTTTTCAAGGAGCCGGGGAGCTGTTTTTT.

The V call is TRBV27, the J call TRBJ2-1; 8 bases are a match to TRBD2. Germline V gene lookup returns CDR1 MNHEY and CDR2 SMNVEV (reference sequence). Trimming at V came to 7 bases and at J to 5 bases, leaving 10 bases not matched to a gene. CDR3 length: 15 amino acids. The CDR3 reads CASTLRAGGNNEQFF. CDR3 coding DNA: TGTGCCAGCACCTTAAGGGCGGGGGGAAACAATGAGCAGTTCTTC.

This rearrangement joins TRBV7-3 to TRBJ2-2, with D perhaps TRBD2 (5 bases). The CDR3 totals 13 residues. The V end lost 5 bases, the J end lost 5 bases, and 9 bases lay between the germline ends. Germline loops: CDR1 SGHTA, CDR2 FQGTGA. The CDR3 is CASSRERTGELFF. The CDR3 bases are TGTGCCAGCAGCAGAGAGCGGACCGGGGAGCTGTTTTTT.